The sequence of this T cell receptor (beta chain) was determined in a study of early stage breast cancer tumors. The data were produced by immunoSEQ multiplex PCR, yet TCRdb's version contains in-frame clones alone and is incomplete. Altogether 65,000 to 75,000 clones are present, over 80% being singletons, with the ten largest covering about 4.4%. This CDR3 spans 11 amino acids. In germline, CDR1 is SGDLS, CDR2 YYNGEE. Trimming left V 3 bases short and J 5 bases short, with 5 bases between. This receptor was identified in a person aged 35 to 50 with breast cancer. What was sequenced was blood. The chain combines TRBV9 with TRBJ1-1; D not resolved. The CDR3 loop is CASSGGTEAFF. For the CDR3, the DNA is TGTGCCAGCAGCGGGGGAACTGAAGCTTTCTTT.